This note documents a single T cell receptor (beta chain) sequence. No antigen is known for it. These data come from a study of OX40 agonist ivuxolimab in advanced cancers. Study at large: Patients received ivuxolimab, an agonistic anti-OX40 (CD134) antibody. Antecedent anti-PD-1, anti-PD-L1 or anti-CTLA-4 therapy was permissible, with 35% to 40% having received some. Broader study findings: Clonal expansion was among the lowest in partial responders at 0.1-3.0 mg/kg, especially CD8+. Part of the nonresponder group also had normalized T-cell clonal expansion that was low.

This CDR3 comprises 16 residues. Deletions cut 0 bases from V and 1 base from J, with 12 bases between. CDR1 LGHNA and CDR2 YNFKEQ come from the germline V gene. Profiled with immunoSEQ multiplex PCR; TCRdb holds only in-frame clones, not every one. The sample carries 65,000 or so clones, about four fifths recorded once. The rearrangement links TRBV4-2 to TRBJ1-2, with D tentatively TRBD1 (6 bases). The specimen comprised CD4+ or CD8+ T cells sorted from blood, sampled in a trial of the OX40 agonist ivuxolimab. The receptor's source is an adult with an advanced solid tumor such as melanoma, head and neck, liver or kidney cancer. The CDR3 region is CASSQDIQGYNYGYTF. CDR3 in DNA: TGTGCCAGCAGCCAAGATATTCAGGGGTATAACTATGGCTACACCTTC.